A selection of T cell receptor beta chains follows, all from one sample in a study of blood T cell repertoires in COVID-19. Sequenced by immunoSEQ multiplex PCR; TCRdb stores in-frame clones only, minus some. The profile covers about 170,000 clones, with about nine tenths appearing a single time and about 0.77% taken by the ten largest. Sequenced: PBMCs or T cells enriched from blood (not recorded which). These receptors all come from a woman between 18 and 29 years old who had recovered from COVID-19. The CDR3 runs from the conserved cysteine through the conserved F or W. A D gene is named only where the DNA matches it firmly. Clone size is not always given. Where it is, it says once, few, many or a class for expanded clones.

CDR3nt: TGTGCCAGCAGCCCCTCGGGAGACGAGCAGTACTTC
CDR3aa: CASSPSGDEQYF
abundance: -
v_gene: TRBV12-3/TRBV12-4
d_gene: -
j_gene: TRBJ2-7

CDR3nt: TGTGCCAGCAGCAGCGGGAGTCCTTCCGAGCAGTACTTC
CDR3aa: CASSSGSPSEQYF
abundance: once
v_gene: TRBV6-6
d_gene: TRBD2
j_gene: TRBJ2-7

CDR3nt: TGTGCCACCAGCTTCGGCAGGGGCAACACCGGGGAGCTGTTTTTT
CDR3aa: CATSFGRGNTGELFF
abundance: -
v_gene: TRBV15
d_gene: -
j_gene: TRBJ2-2

CDR3nt: TGTGCCAGCAGCCGCCGACAGGCCGCTGAAGCTTTCTTT
CDR3aa: CASSRRQAAEAFF
abundance: -
v_gene: TRBV12-3/TRBV12-4
d_gene: -
j_gene: TRBJ1-1

CDR3nt: TGTGCCATCACGGGGGATAGCAATCAGCCCCAGCATTTT
CDR3aa: CAITGDSNQPQHF
abundance: few
v_gene: TRBV10-3
d_gene: -
j_gene: TRBJ1-5

CDR3nt: TGCGCCAGCAGCTTGGGACTCTTCCCCTTAGATACGCAGTATTTT
CDR3aa: CASSLGLFPLDTQYF
abundance: -
v_gene: TRBV5-1
d_gene: -
j_gene: TRBJ2-3

CDR3nt: TGCGCCAGCAGCCAAGAATACCGCAGCGGGAGGGCCAATGAGCAGTTCTTC
CDR3aa: CASSQEYRSGRANEQFF
abundance: -
v_gene: TRBV4-3
d_gene: TRBD2
j_gene: TRBJ2-1

CDR3nt: TGTGCCAGCACCCAGGGTATGATAGGAGAGACCCAGTACTTC
CDR3aa: CASTQGMIGETQYF
abundance: -
v_gene: TRBV28
d_gene: -
j_gene: TRBJ2-5

CDR3nt: TGTGCCGGCAGTGGCGGTTCCTCCTACGAGCAGTACTTC
CDR3aa: CAGSGGSSYEQYF
abundance: few
v_gene: TRBV10-3
d_gene: -
j_gene: TRBJ2-7

CDR3nt: TGTGCCAGCAGTTTAATTTCCTTCGCAGGGATAACTGAAGCTTTCTTT
CDR3aa: CASSLISFAGITEAFF
abundance: -
v_gene: TRBV27
d_gene: -
j_gene: TRBJ1-1

CDR3nt: TGTGCCAGCAGCCATAGGGGACTAGCTGGCCTAAATGAGCAGTTCTTC
CDR3aa: CASSHRGLAGLNEQFF
abundance: -
v_gene: TRBV14
d_gene: TRBD2
j_gene: TRBJ2-1

CDR3nt: TGTGCCAGCAGTTTATTTGCAGGGGACGCCAAAAACATTCAGTACTTC
CDR3aa: CASSLFAGDAKNIQYF
abundance: -
v_gene: TRBV27
d_gene: -
j_gene: TRBJ2-4

CDR3nt: TGTGCCAGCAGTGAAGGTAGCGGGATAGTTAGCACAGATACGCAGTATTTT
CDR3aa: CASSEGSGIVSTDTQYF
abundance: once
v_gene: TRBV2
d_gene: TRBD2
j_gene: TRBJ2-3

CDR3nt: TGTGCCACCAGTGATCTTGGGGACAGATACGAACTTAAAAACATTCAGTACTTC
CDR3aa: CATSDLGDRYELKNIQYF
abundance: -
v_gene: TRBV24-1
d_gene: TRBD1
j_gene: TRBJ2-4

CDR3nt: TGTGCCATCAGCGTGACTAATGAAAAACTGTTTTTT
CDR3aa: CAISVTNEKLFF
abundance: -
v_gene: TRBV10-3
d_gene: -
j_gene: TRBJ1-4

CDR3nt: TGTGCCAGCAGTTTGGGGCTCGAGCAGTACTTC
CDR3aa: CASSLGLEQYF
abundance: -
v_gene: TRBV28
d_gene: -
j_gene: TRBJ2-7

CDR3nt: TGTGCCTGGAGTTTTTGGGGGGGGAATCAGCCCCAGCATTTT
CDR3aa: CAWSFWGGNQPQHF
abundance: -
v_gene: TRBV30
d_gene: -
j_gene: TRBJ1-5

CDR3nt: TGTGCCACCAGTGATTTGCCAACCCGGGTGGTGAGCAATCAGCCCCAGCATTTT
CDR3aa: CATSDLPTRVVSNQPQHF
abundance: -
v_gene: TRBV24-1
d_gene: -
j_gene: TRBJ1-5

CDR3nt: TGCGCCAGCAGCCAAGATCGGGGGACAGGGCGGGGGGAACTGTTTTTT
CDR3aa: CASSQDRGTGRGELFF
abundance: -
v_gene: TRBV4-1
d_gene: TRBD1
j_gene: TRBJ1-4

CDR3nt: TGTGCCACCCGAGGGGGTGGTGGCAATCAGCCCCAGCATTTT
CDR3aa: CATRGGGGNQPQHF
abundance: few
v_gene: TRBV28
d_gene: -
j_gene: TRBJ1-5

CDR3nt: TGTGCCAGCAGTGGTGGGCAGTCCTCCTACAATGAGCAGTTCTTC
CDR3aa: CASSGGQSSYNEQFF
abundance: -
v_gene: TRBV2
d_gene: -
j_gene: TRBJ2-1